The clone carrying this TCR beta chain was counted a single time. Adults between about 18 and 95 years of age took part from about two dozen US areas. Clinical history reported by participants formed the basis on which cohorts were assigned. Individuals in the exposed group had encountered a COVID-19 case within 2 weeks preceding study entry. This record belongs to a study of blood T cell repertoires in COVID-19. This CDR3 comprises 16 residues. The V and J ends lost 2 bases and 3 bases respectively, with 16 bases between them. Germline CDR1 and CDR2: MNHNY and SVGAGI (reference sequence). Original analysis: Reference gene primer amplification gave estimated nucleated cell counts. Sequencing was performed with immunoSEQ multiplex PCR; in TCRdb, only in-frame clones are kept and a portion is missing. D and trimming were read from the DNA, whereas the V and J calls and clone size are those reported in that table. Among 300,000 to 400,000 clones, about 85% were seen once, and the ten largest hold 1.5% to 2%.

Sample: PBMCs or T cells enriched from blood (not recorded which). The source is a woman aged 30 to 39 who had been exposed to COVID-19. This sequence joins TRBV6-6 and TRBJ1-1, with D maybe TRBD1 (6 bases). CDR3 sequence (DNA): TGTGCCAGCAGTTACCGGCCTGGGAGGGGGGACACTGAAGCTTTCTTT. Its protein product is CASSYRPGRGDTEAFF.